The source of this TCR beta chain is a study of tumor and adjacent non-tumor tissue in lung cancer. Study conclusions and caveats: Compared with tumor, normal lung showed significantly lower TCR diversity.

As regards this clonotype: The antigen is not known.

The library came from three nested PCR rounds adapted from ARM-PCR protocols. MiXCR, applied by TCRdb to the multiplex PCR reads, yields one record per CDR3 protein. In the table there are roughly 200,000 distinct CDR3 sequences, 60% to 75% of which are singletons. Per germline, CDR1 DFQATT and CDR2 SNEGSKA (reference sequence). The CDR3 is 11 amino acids. Trimming removed 3 bases from V and 7 bases from J, with 10 bases in between. This sample's RNA came from whole unsorted tissue. The chain carries TRBV20-1 and TRBJ2-7; D remains ambiguous. This receptor was obtained from a man aged 60 to 75 with non-small cell lung cancer. Sequencing input: lung tumor tissue. Here the CDR3 DNA reads TGCAGTGCTAGCCGCATCGGTGAGCAGTACTTC. Protein sequence: CSASRIGEQYF.